This entry describes one TCR beta chain. The antigen remains unidentified. The study ran its PCR with 60 Vbeta and 13 Jbeta primers. Method: immunoSEQ multiplex PCR; TCRdb's copy keeps in-frame clones and lacks some. The sample lists some 86,000 clones, less than 80% occurring once. Germline assignment: CDR1 SGHRS and CDR2 YFSETQ. The CDR3 is made up of 15 amino acids. Trimming removed 0 bases from V and 4 bases from J, with 13 bases in between. The entry originates in a study of cytomegalovirus exposure and HLA in healthy donors. Study-wide points: The majority of TCR sequences were rare, yet some public TCRs appeared in many donors. High specificity and sensitivity for cytomegalovirus status were reported for the classifier. According to an earlier analysis, most TCR beta V segments yielded productive rearrangements about 87% or about 30% of the time.

This chain connects TRBV5-1 to TRBJ1-1; D gene uncertain. Sequenced sample: PBMCs. The receptor was isolated from a man aged 30-40 years in good health and CMV-seronegative. The CDR3 bases are TGCGCCAGCAGCTTGGGGTCGGCCGAGGGCACTGAAGCTTTCTTT. Amino acid sequence: CASSLGSAEGTEAFF.